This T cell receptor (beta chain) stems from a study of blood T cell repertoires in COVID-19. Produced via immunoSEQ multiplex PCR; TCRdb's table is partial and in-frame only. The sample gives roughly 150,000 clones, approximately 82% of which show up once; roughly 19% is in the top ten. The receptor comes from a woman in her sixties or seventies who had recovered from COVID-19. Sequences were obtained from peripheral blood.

The CDR3: CASSPGLALQETQYF. The DNA of the CDR3 is TGTGCCAGCAGTCCGGGACTAGCACTACAAGAGACCCAGTACTTC. V is TRBV11-3 and J is TRBJ2-5; 9 positions match TRBD2. The germline V gene has CDR1 SGHNT and CDR2 YENEEA. This CDR3 has 15 residues. V was clipped by 6 bases and J by 2 bases; unmatched bases: 7.